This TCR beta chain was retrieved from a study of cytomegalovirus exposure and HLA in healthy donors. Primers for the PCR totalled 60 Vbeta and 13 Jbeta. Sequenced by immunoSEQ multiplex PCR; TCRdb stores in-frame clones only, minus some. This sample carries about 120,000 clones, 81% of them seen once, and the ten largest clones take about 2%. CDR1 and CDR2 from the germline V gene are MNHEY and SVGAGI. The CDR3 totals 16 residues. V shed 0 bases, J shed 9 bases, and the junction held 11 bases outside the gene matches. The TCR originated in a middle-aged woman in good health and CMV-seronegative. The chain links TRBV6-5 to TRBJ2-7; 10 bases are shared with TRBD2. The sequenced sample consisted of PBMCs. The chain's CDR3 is CASSYSSSGRAYVQYF. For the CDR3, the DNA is TGTGCCAGCAGTTACTCGAGCAGCGGGAGGGCCTATGTGCAGTACTTC.